Listed here are 22 T cell receptor beta chains from one sample, sequenced in a study of T cells after yellow fever vaccination. MiXCR, applied by TCRdb to the 5' RACE reads, yields one record per CDR3 protein. The table shows roughly 330,000 distinct CDR3 sequences, with about 4% occurring only once. Material: PBMCs, obtained 5 days after the yellow fever booster vaccination. The receptors shown here come from a man in his late teens or twenties who received the YFV17D yellow fever vaccine.

This clonotype was detected a few times. The CDR3 protein is CASSIRRGAEETQYF. For the CDR3, the DNA is TGTGCCAGCAGCATCCGCAGGGGGGCGGAAGAGACCCAGTACTTC. The chain carries TRBV7-9 and TRBJ2-5, with D maybe TRBD1 (7 bases). Trimming left V 5 bases short and J 3 bases short, with 16 bases between. CDR3 size: 15 residues. The V gene's germline CDR1 is SEHNR and CDR2 FQNEAQ (reference sequence).

The chain joins TRBV24-1 to TRBJ2-1; 8 bases fit TRBD2. The trim removed 2 bases at V and 8 bases at J, leaving 19 bases unmatched. The length of the CDR3 is 19 residues. Germline CDR1 is KGHDR and CDR2 is SFDVKD. In DNA form, the CDR3 reads TGTGCCACCAGTGATTCTCGCCGGGCTCGGGGGGGGGTTCCCCATGAGCAGTTCTTC. It yields the protein CATSDSRRARGGVPHEQFF.

The genes are TRBV28 and TRBJ2-7; D not resolved. Germline V gene lookup returns CDR1 MDHEN and CDR2 SYDVKM. The CDR3 length is 14 residues. Trimming pared 4 bases from V and 4 bases from J, leaving 14 bases between. In DNA, the CDR3 is TGTGCCAGCAGTTCCCCAACGGGCAGTTACGAGCAGTACGTC. It codes for CASSSPTGSYEQYV.

The rearrangement uses TRBV28 and TRBJ1-5; possibly TRBD1 for D (5 bases). The ends were cut back, 4 bases at V and 2 bases at J, with 12 bases in the middle. The CDR3 totals 15 residues. CDR1 is MDHEN, CDR2 SYDVKM, per germline. For the CDR3, the DNA is TGTGCCAGCAGTTCAGGGTTCGGGGGCAATCAGCCCCAGCATTTT. This codes for CASSSGFGGNQPQHF. Together with reference TRBV28 and TRBJ1-5, the CDR3 gives the full variable domain: DVKVTQSSRYLVKRTGEKVFLECVQDMDHENMFWYRQDPGLGLRLIYFSYDVKMKEKGDIPEGYSVSREKKERFSLILESASTNQTSMYLCASSSGFGGNQPQHFGDGTRLSIL.

The V gene is TRBV2, the J gene TRBJ2-7; D is perhaps TRBD2 (5 bases). Germline V gives CDR1 SNHLY, CDR2 FYNNEI. Trimming shortened V by 6 bases and J by 0 bases, and 12 bases separated the two germline ends. The CDR3 runs to 14 residues. The CDR3, as DNA: TGTGCCAGCAGCCTCGACGGGAACTCCTACGAGCAGTACGTC. Translating gives CASSLDGNSYEQYV.

This clonotype came up many times. The J gene is TRBJ2-5, the V gene TRBV5-1, with TRBD2 matching over 7 bases. CDR3 length: 16 amino acids. Germline V gene lookup returns CDR1 SGHRS and CDR2 YFSETQ. The V and J ends lost 0 bases and 2 bases, in that order; junction bases with no gene match: 7. The CDR3 reads CASSLGLAGDQETQYF. CDR3 nucleotides: TGCGCCAGCAGCTTGGGTCTCGCGGGGGATCAAGAGACCCAGTACTTC.

This clonotype has a count of ten or more. CDR3 region: CASTSAGGRLTGELFF. CDR3 nucleotides: TGTGCCAGCACGTCCGCGGGGGGGCGTCTCACCGGGGAGCTGTTTTTT. The chain employs TRBV6-5 and TRBJ2-2; 9 nucleotides line up with TRBD2. CDR1 MNHEY and CDR2 SVGAGI come from the germline V gene. V shed 7 bases, J shed 4 bases, and the junction held 10 bases outside the gene matches. This CDR3 spans 16 amino acids.

This clonotype was seen at least ten times. This chain connects TRBV20-1 to TRBJ2-1; D not resolved. The CDR3 runs to 11 residues. The ends were cut back, 6 bases at V and 9 bases at J, with 12 bases in the middle. Per the germline V gene, CDR1 is DFQATT and CDR2 is SNEGSKA (reference sequence). CDR3 in amino acids: CSAPSPSEQFF. CDR3 in DNA: TGCAGTGCCCCATCCCCGAGTGAGCAGTTCTTC.

This sequence joins TRBV5-4 and TRBJ2-2; possibly TRBD2 for D (5 bases). This CDR3 is 16 amino acids long. Trimming shortened V by 4 bases and J by 3 bases, and 16 bases separated the two germline ends. Per the germline V gene, CDR1 is SGHNT and CDR2 is YYREEE (reference sequence). For the CDR3, the DNA is TGTGCCAGCAGCCGAGGGCCCTTGGCGGACACCGGGGAGCTGTTTTTT. Translated, it gives CASSRGPLADTGELFF.

V gene TRBV7-2 combines with J gene TRBJ2-7; the D gene is possibly TRBD1 (5 bases). Germline CDR1 SGHTA, CDR2 FQGNSA. This CDR3 region has 15 residues. V was pared by 0 bases and J by 2 bases, with 11 bases between. The CDR3 here is CASSLAYPGTYEQYF. The CDR3 nucleotides read TGTGCCAGCAGCTTAGCGTATCCAGGGACCTACGAGCAGTACTTC.

This clonotype was seen at least ten times. The CDR3, as DNA: TGTGCCAGCAGCTTAGGGAGAGGAACAGGGCCCTTCCTCTACGAGCAGTACTTC. Its protein product is CASSLGRGTGPFLYEQYF. This sequence joins TRBV7-9 and TRBJ2-7; the D gene is possibly TRBD1 (6 bases). CDR1 and CDR2 from the germline V gene are SEHNR and FQNEAQ (reference sequence). The length of the CDR3 is 18 residues. V lost 1 base and J 3 bases, leaving 22 bases between the germline ends.

This chain uses TRBV10-3 with TRBJ1-2; D is unclear. Trimming left V 6 bases short and J 1 base short, with 12 bases between. The CDR3 covers 14 residues. The V gene's germline CDR1 is ENHRY and CDR2 SYGVKD. CDR3: CAISNRVGNYGYTF. CDR3 DNA: TGTGCCATCAGCAACCGGGTCGGTAACTATGGCTACACCTTC.

The chain joins TRBV29-1 to TRBJ2-7; D gene uncertain. CDR1 is SQVTM, CDR2 ANQGSEA, per germline. The length of the CDR3 is 11 residues. V was pared by 7 bases and J by 2 bases, with 9 bases between. The CDR3 sequence: CSGSVAYEQYF. CDR3 nucleotides: TGCAGCGGCTCAGTCGCCTACGAGCAGTACTTC.

There are many counts of this clonotype. V and J are TRBV7-9 and TRBJ1-2; D uncertain. CDR3 length equals 13 residues. Trimming cost V 3 bases and J 6 bases, with 11 bases left between them. Germline values: CDR1 SEHNR, CDR2 FQNEAQ (reference sequence). As DNA, the CDR3 is TGTGCCAGCAGCTTCTCGGTCGTGAATGGCTACACCTTC. Its protein product is CASSFSVVNGYTF.

The chain recombines TRBV6-2 or TRBV6-3 with TRBJ1-2, with D possibly matching TRBD1 (5 bases). Germline V gene data show CDR1 as MNHEY and CDR2 as SVGEGT. The CDR3 is made up of 13 amino acids. The V end was cut by 6 bases, the J end by 8 bases, with 16 bases between. The CDR3 DNA is TGTGCCAGCAGGGACCGGACCGGGGACGGCTACACCTTC. This encodes CASRDRTGDGYTF.

This clonotype was recorded many times. The V gene is TRBV5-5, the J gene TRBJ2-3; 12 bases match TRBD2. The J segment lost 4 bases and the V segment lost 4 bases, leaving 10 bases of the junction unmatched. Germline V CDR1 and CDR2: SGHKS, YYEKEE (reference sequence). CDR3 length: 17 residues. CDR3 sequence (DNA): TGTGCCAGCAGCCGATATAAGACTAGCGGGGGCCCAGATACGCAGTATTTT. Its translation is CASSRYKTSGGPDTQYF.

The rearrangement joins TRBV20-1 to TRBJ1-2; no firm D call. V was trimmed by 5 bases and J by 2 bases, leaving 9 bases between them. The length of the CDR3 is 12 residues. Germline V gives CDR1 DFQATT, CDR2 SNEGSKA (reference sequence). Written as DNA, the CDR3 is TGCAGTGCTCAAAACAGAAACTATGGCTACACCTTC. It encodes CSAQNRNYGYTF.

This clonotype was found a few times. This chain links TRBV25-1 with TRBJ1-1, with D perhaps TRBD1 (6 bases). CDR1 is MGHDK and CDR2 is SYGVNS in the germline V gene. Between the trimmed V and J ends, which lost 4 bases and 5 bases, there was a span of 17 bases. The CDR3 has 15 residues. This CDR3 is CASSATDRSGTEAFF. The CDR3 bases are TGTGCCAGCAGTGCCACCGACAGGAGTGGTACTGAAGCTTTCTTT.

The rearrangement links TRBV12-3 or TRBV12-4 to TRBJ1-1; D not resolved. Trimming removed 5 bases from V and 6 bases from J, with 13 bases in between. The CDR3 totals 13 residues. The CDR3 DNA follows: TGTGCCAGCAGTCCCCACCGCGGAGCTGAAGCTTTCTTT. Encoded protein: CASSPHRGAEAFF.

The chain carries TRBV29-1 and TRBJ1-1; unclear D gene. The CDR3 is 14 amino acids. Trimming removed 6 bases at V and 0 bases at J, with 14 bases between. In germline, CDR1 is SQVTM, CDR2 ANQGSEA. The CDR3 region has the DNA TGCAGCGTATCGTACAGTCAAATGAACACTGAAGCTTTCTTT. Amino acid sequence: CSVSYSQMNTEAFF.

This chain connects TRBV7-9 to TRBJ1-5, with D unclear. The CDR3 covers 12 residues. V was cut by 5 bases and J by 7 bases, with 9 bases left in between. Germline CDR1 reads SEHNR; CDR2 reads FQNEAQ (reference sequence). The CDR3 region is CASSRWSQPQHF. The CDR3 bases are TGTGCCAGCAGCCGATGGTCGCAGCCCCAGCATTTT.

V is TRBV20-1 and J is TRBJ2-3; 8 positions agree with TRBD1. CDR3 length: 14 amino acids. V gave up 6 bases and J gave up 4 bases; unmatched junction bases: 9. Germline V gene lookup returns CDR1 DFQATT and CDR2 SNEGSKA (reference sequence). The CDR3 coding sequence is TGCAGTGCGAATAGACAGGGGAGTTCAGATACGCAGTATTTT. Translating gives CSANRQGSSDTQYF.